Presented here are 20 T cell receptor beta chains from one specimen sequenced in a study of beta chain features in type 1 diabetes. Findings and caveats of the study: The study found moderately but significantly shorter TCRB CDR3s in all four CD4+ subsets of Type 1 diabetes patients.

The whole isolated RNA underwent reverse transcription, so sequencing captured expressed TCRB transcripts. The method was immunoSEQ multiplex PCR; TCRdb's version includes in-frame clones alone and lacks a portion of them. The repertoire holds roughly 330,000 clones, roughly 12% seen once, with 0.013% to 0.015% in the top ten. Antigens of these TCRs are unknown. Sequencing input: naive CD4+ T cells from blood. The receptors here all came from a woman aged 18-29 years with type 1 diabetes.

The chain joins TRBV7-2 to TRBJ2-2, with 7 positions matching TRBD1. The CDR3 totals 15 residues. Trimming took 2 bases from V and 1 from J; bases not matched to a gene: 1. CDR1 SGHTA and CDR2 FQGNSA come from the germline V gene. CDR3 protein: CASSLRDRNTGELFF. The CDR3 region has the DNA TGTGCCAGCAGCTTACGGGACAGGAACACCGGGGAGCTGTTTTTT.

The chain couples TRBV7-2 to TRBJ1-5, with no clear D. V lost 3 bases, J lost 9 bases, and 18 bases lay in between. The CDR3 runs 15 residues. CDR1 and CDR2 (germline): SGHTA, FQGNSA. CDR3 sequence: CASSFSRAGVGPQHF. The CDR3 DNA reads TGTGCCAGCAGCTTCAGTCGGGCGGGCGTAGGGCCCCAGCATTTT.

In its sample, this clone was seen a few times. The chain has TRBV29-1 and TRBJ1-1; D is unresolved. From germline, CDR1 is SQVTM and CDR2 ANQGSEA. V was cut by 4 bases and J by 1 base, with 7 bases left in between. This CDR3 has 12 residues. The CDR3 sequence: CSVGAENTEAFF. The CDR3 region has the DNA TGCAGCGTTGGGGCAGAGAACACTGAAGCTTTCTTT. Full variable domain (rest looked up from reference TRBV29-1 and TRBJ1-1): SAVISQKPSRDICQRGTSLTIQCQVDSQVTMMFWYRQQPGQSLTLIATANQGSEATYESGFVIDKFPISRPNLTFSTLTVSNMSPEDSSIYLCSVGAENTEAFFGQGTRLTVV.

The chain carries TRBV11-2 and TRBJ2-7; 9 bases fit TRBD1. Losses at the gene ends were 3 bases for V and 6 bases for J; bases not matched to a gene: 9. The CDR3 runs 15 residues. CDR1 is SGHAT and CDR2 is FQNNGV in the germline V gene. The CDR3 nucleotides are TGTGCCAGCAGCTTCTTACACAGGGGGCAACCCGAGCAGTACTTC. It is translated as CASSFLHRGQPEQYF.

The chain couples TRBV5-1 to TRBJ2-3, with D possibly matching TRBD2 (6 bases). The CDR3 runs to 12 residues. V was trimmed by 7 bases and J by 6 bases, leaving 12 bases between them. Germline CDR1 is SGHRS and CDR2 is YFSETQ. In DNA, the CDR3 is TGCGCCAGCTCACTAGCAGCGGATACGCAGTATTTT. Residues: CASSLAADTQYF.

The V call is TRBV9, the J call TRBJ2-3, with 11 nucleotides matching TRBD2. Germline loops: CDR1 SGDLS, CDR2 YYNGEE. The CDR3 runs 14 residues. The J segment lost 4 bases and the V segment lost 6 bases, leaving 4 bases of the junction unmatched. CDR3 nucleotides: TGTGCCAGCAACTTAGCGGGAGGGGCAGATACGCAGTATTTT. It encodes CASNLAGGADTQYF.

A word on this clone: Other DNA sequences in the same sample also yield this CDR3. The chain couples TRBV9 to TRBJ1-1; perhaps TRBD1 as D (5 bases). Per germline, CDR1 SGDLS and CDR2 YYNGEE. This CDR3 is built from 13 residues. V gave up 2 bases and J gave up 2 bases, with 7 bases separating them. The DNA of the CDR3 is TGTGCCAGCAGCGTTCAGGGAAACACTGAAGCTTTCTTT. Protein: CASSVQGNTEAFF.

A few counts support this clone. The chain is built from TRBV18 and TRBJ2-1; the D gene is possibly TRBD1 (5 bases). CDR1 is KGHSH, CDR2 LQKENI, per germline. V was cut by 0 bases and J by 8 bases, with 14 bases left in between. This CDR3 is built from 15 residues. The CDR3 DNA reads TGTGCCAGCTCACCACCAGGGCAGGGAACCGATGAGCAGTTCTTC. Residues: CASSPPGQGTDEQFF.

V usage is TRBV4-1 and J usage is TRBJ2-1; possible D gene TRBD2, 6 bases. The V end lost 2 bases, the J end lost 12 bases, and 11 bases lay between the germline ends. Germline CDR1 and CDR2: MGHRA and YSYEKL. This CDR3 region has 12 residues. The CDR3 bases are TGCGCCAGCAGCCAATTCGGGGGTGGGCAGTTCTTC. It codes for CASSQFGGGQFF.

This clone was seen a few times. The chain carries TRBV27 and TRBJ2-5; 8 positions agree with TRBD1. Trimming at V came to 0 bases and at J to 13 bases, leaving 10 bases not matched to a gene. CDR3 size: 14 residues. Germline-derived CDR1 and CDR2 are MNHEY and SMNVEV (reference sequence). The CDR3 spells CASSLSGTGGPGYF. The CDR3 region has the DNA TGTGCCAGCAGTTTATCTGGGACAGGCGGACCCGGGTACTTC.

DNA for the CDR3: TGTGCCAGCAGCCGACGGACAGGGGCCGGCACAGATACGCAGTATTTT. Its translation: CASSRRTGAGTDTQYF. This chain uses TRBV27 with TRBJ2-3, with TRBD1 matching 9 bases. CDR3 length equals 16 residues. CDR1 and CDR2 from the germline V gene are MNHEY and SMNVEV (reference sequence). V gave up 6 bases and J gave up 1 base; unmatched junction bases: 8.

This clone was observed a handful of times. This rearrangement joins TRBV18 to TRBJ1-2, with no clear D. V lost 0 bases and J lost 5, with 10 bases in between. Germline-derived CDR1 and CDR2 are KGHSH and LQKENI. The length of the CDR3 is 14 residues. The CDR3: CASSPPGRSYGYTF. DNA of the CDR3: TGTGCCAGCTCACCACCGGGGAGGTCGTATGGCTACACCTTC.

In the case of this clone: Additional DNA sequences in this sample encode the identical CDR3. The V gene is TRBV2, the J gene TRBJ2-5; the D is unclear. Looked up from germline, CDR1 is SNHLY and CDR2 is FYNNEI. Deletions cut 8 bases from V and 5 bases from J, with 9 bases between. CDR3 length: 11 residues. The CDR3 nucleotides are TGTGCCAGCTCCTTCCAGGAGACCCAGTACTTC. Translating it yields CASSFQETQYF.

This clone was observed a few times. The CDR3 DNA follows: TGCGCCAGCAGCCAGGGACTAGCGGGAAATACGCAGTATTTT. Translating gives CASSQGLAGNTQYF. The chain recombines TRBV4-3 with TRBJ2-3; TRBD2 matches 13 bases. This CDR3 comprises 14 residues. V gave up 3 bases and J gave up 7 bases; unmatched junction bases: 1. The germline V gene encodes CDR1 LGHNA and CDR2 YSLEER.

Of note for this clone: Different DNA sequences within this sample yield the same CDR3. Here the CDR3 reads CASSLGQGSYNEQFF. The CDR3 DNA is TGCGCCAGCAGCTTGGGACAGGGGAGTTACAATGAGCAGTTCTTC. The V and J genes are TRBV5-1 and TRBJ2-1; TRBD1 aligns across 8 bases. This CDR3 has 15 residues. With V trimmed by 0 bases and J by 4 bases, 3 bases remained unmatched. Germline CDR1 SGHRS, CDR2 YFSETQ. Using reference TRBV5-1 and TRBJ2-1 for the parts outside the CDR3, the full variable domain is KAGVTQTPRYLIKTRGQQVTLSCSPISGHRSVSWYQQTPGQGLQFLFEYFSETQRNKGNFPGRFSGRQFSNSRSEMNVSTLELGDSALYLCASSLGQGSYNEQFFGPGTRLTVL.

The chain uses TRBV10-1 and TRBJ2-1; 10 nucleotides match TRBD2. The V and J ends lost 4 bases and 7 bases, in that order; junction bases with no gene match: 7. The CDR3 consists of 15 residues. Germline CDR1 is WNHNN and CDR2 is SYGVQD (reference sequence). The CDR3 reads CASSVRLAGVNEQFF. Here the CDR3 DNA reads TGCGCCAGCAGTGTGAGGCTAGCGGGAGTGAATGAGCAGTTCTTC.

In its sample, this clone was seen a few times. The gene calls are TRBV10-3 and TRBJ1-3; maybe TRBD1 (6 bases). The CDR3 covers 14 residues. The V gene's germline CDR1 is ENHRY and CDR2 SYGVKD. Trimming shortened V by 6 bases and J by 0 bases, and 9 bases separated the two germline ends. CDR3 in DNA: TGTGCCATCAGGGCGGACAGCTCTGGAAACACCATATATTTT. It specifies CAIRADSSGNTIYF.

The V gene is TRBV21-1, the J gene TRBJ2-2; the table's D call, TRBD2, was not checked against the DNA. TRBV21-1 is reported as a pseudogene. This CDR3 has 16 residues. The CDR3 coding sequence is TGTGCCAGCCGGAGGATGGTAGCGATGAACACCGGGGAGCTGTTTTTT. It translates to CASRRMVAMNTGELFF.

This clone was observed a few times. The V call is TRBV4-2, the J call TRBJ2-1; D unclear. Trimming pared 8 bases from V and 4 bases from J, leaving 12 bases between. The CDR3 is 13 residues long. Germline V lookup: CDR1 LGHNA, CDR2 YNFKEQ. The CDR3: CASSPSRYNEQFF. The CDR3 DNA sequence: TGTGCCAGCTCGCCCTCACGGTACAATGAGCAGTTCTTC.

V and J are TRBV5-1 and TRBJ1-1; TRBD1 is a possible D gene (5 bases). V lost 6 bases to trimming and J lost 10 bases, with 10 bases between them. There are 10 residues in the CDR3. Germline CDR1 is SGHRS and CDR2 is YFSETQ. Here the CDR3 reads CASTWGGAFF. The CDR3 DNA reads as TGCGCCAGCACCTGGGGGGGAGCTTTCTTT.